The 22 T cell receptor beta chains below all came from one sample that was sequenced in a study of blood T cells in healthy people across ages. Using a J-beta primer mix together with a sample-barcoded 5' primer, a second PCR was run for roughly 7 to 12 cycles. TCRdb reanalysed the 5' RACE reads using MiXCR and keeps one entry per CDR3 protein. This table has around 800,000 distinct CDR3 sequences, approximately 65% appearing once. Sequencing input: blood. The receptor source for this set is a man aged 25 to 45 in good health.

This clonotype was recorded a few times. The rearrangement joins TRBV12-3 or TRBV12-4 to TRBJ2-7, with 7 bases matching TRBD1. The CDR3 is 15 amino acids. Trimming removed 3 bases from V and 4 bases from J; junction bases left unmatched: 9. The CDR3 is CASSFPGQGVYEQYF. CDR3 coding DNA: TGTGCCAGCAGTTTTCCAGGCCAGGGGGTATACGAGCAGTACTTC.

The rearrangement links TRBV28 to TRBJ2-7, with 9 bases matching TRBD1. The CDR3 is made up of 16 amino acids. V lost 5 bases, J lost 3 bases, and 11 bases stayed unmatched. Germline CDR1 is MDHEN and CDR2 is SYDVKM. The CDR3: CASSAPGQGVSYEQYF. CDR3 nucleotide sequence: TGTGCCAGCAGTGCCCCGGGACAGGGAGTTAGCTACGAGCAGTACTTC.

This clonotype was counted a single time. The CDR3 protein is CASSSPQGFEYF. The CDR3 coding sequence is TGTGCCAGCAGTTCGCCTCAGGGATTTGAGTACTTC. This chain joins TRBV28 and TRBJ2-7; the D gene is possibly TRBD1 (5 bases). This CDR3 is built from 12 residues. V was trimmed by 4 bases and J by 11 bases, leaving 15 bases between them. From germline, CDR1 is MDHEN and CDR2 SYDVKM.

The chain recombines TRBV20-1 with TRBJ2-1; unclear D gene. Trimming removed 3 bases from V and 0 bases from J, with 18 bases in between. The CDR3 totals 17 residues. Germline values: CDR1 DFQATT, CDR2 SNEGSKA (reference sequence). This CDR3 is CSAREFLPTSSYNEQFF. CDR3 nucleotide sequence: TGCAGTGCTAGGGAGTTCTTGCCGACGAGCTCCTACAATGAGCAGTTCTTC.

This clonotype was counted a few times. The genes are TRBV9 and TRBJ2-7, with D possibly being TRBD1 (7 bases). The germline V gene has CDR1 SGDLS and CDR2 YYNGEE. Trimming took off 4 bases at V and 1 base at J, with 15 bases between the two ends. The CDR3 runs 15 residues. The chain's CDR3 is CASSPAGGGSYEQYF. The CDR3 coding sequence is TGTGCCAGCAGCCCCGCAGGGGGAGGATCCTACGAGCAGTACTTC.

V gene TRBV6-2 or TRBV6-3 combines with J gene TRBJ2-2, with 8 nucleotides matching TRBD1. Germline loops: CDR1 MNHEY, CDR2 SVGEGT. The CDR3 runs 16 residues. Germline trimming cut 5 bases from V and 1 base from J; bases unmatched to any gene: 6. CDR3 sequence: CASSGTGGWNTGELFF. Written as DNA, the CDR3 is TGTGCCAGCAGTGGAACAGGGGGTTGGAACACCGGGGAGCTGTTTTTT.

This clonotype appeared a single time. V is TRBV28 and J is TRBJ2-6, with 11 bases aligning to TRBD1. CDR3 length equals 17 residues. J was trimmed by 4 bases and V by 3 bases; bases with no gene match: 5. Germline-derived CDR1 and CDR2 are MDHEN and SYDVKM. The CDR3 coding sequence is TGTGCCAGCAGTTTGGGACAGGGGGTGTGGGGGGCCAACGTCCTGACTTTC. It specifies CASSLGQGVWGANVLTF. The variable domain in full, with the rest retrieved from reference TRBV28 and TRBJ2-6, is DVKVTQSSRYLVKRTGEKVFLECVQDMDHENMFWYRQDPGLGLRLIYFSYDVKMKEKGDIPEGYSVSREKKERFSLILESASTNQTSMYLCASSLGQGVWGANVLTFGAGSRLTVL.

CDR3 bases: TGTGCCAGCAGCCAAGGCGACAGGCCCCTCAACTATGGCTACACCTTC. It yields the protein CASSQGDRPLNYGYTF. J is TRBJ1-2 and V is TRBV3-1, with D possibly being TRBD1 (6 bases). V was cut by 1 base and J by 2 bases, with 14 bases left in between. The CDR3 is 16 residues long. CDR1 is LGHDT, CDR2 YNNKEL, per germline (reference sequence).

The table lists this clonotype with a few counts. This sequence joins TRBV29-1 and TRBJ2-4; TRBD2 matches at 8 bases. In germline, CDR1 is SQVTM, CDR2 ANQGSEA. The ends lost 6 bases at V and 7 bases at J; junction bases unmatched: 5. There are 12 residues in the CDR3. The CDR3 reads CSVGGGTNIQYF. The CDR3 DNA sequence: TGCAGCGTCGGGGGGGGAACTAACATTCAGTACTTC.

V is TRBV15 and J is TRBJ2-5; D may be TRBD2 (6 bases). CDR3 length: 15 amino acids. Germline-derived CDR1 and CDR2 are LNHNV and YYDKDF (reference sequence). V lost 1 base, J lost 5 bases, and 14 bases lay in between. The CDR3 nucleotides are TGTGCCACCAGCAGAGTCCGGGAGCTGGGTGAGACCCAGTACTTC. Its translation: CATSRVRELGETQYF.

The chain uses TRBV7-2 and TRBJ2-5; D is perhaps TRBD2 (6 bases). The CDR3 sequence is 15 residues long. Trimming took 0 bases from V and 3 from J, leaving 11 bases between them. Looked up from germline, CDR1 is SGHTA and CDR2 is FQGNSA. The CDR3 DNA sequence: TGTGCCAGCAGCTTAGCGCGTCGGGGGAAAGAGACCCAGTACTTC. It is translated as CASSLARRGKETQYF. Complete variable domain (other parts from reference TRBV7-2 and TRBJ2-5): GAGVSQSPSNKVTEKGKDVELRCDPISGHTALYWYRQSLGQGLEFLIYFQGNSAPDKSGLPSDRFSAERTGGSVSTLTIQRTQQEDSAVYLCASSLARRGKETQYFGPGTRLLVL.

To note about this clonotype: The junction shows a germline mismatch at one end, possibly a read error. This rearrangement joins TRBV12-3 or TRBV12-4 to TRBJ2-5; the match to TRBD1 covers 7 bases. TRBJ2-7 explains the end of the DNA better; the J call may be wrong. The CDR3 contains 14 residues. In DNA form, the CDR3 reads TGTGTCAGCAGCTACCGGGACAGACCCTACGAGCAGTACTTC. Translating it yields CVSSYRDRPYEQYF.

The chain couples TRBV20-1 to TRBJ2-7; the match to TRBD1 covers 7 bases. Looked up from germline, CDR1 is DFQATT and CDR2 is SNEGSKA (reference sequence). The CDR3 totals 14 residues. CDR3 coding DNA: TGCAGCTCACAAAGGGCCAGGGGGTCGGATGAGCAGTACTTC. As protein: CSSQRARGSDEQYF.

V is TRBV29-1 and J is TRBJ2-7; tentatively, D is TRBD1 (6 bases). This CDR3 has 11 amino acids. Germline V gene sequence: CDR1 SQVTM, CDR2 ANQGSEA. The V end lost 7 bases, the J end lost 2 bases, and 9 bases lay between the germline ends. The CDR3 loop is CSGDIAYEQYF. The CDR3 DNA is TGCAGCGGGGACATAGCCTACGAGCAGTACTTC.

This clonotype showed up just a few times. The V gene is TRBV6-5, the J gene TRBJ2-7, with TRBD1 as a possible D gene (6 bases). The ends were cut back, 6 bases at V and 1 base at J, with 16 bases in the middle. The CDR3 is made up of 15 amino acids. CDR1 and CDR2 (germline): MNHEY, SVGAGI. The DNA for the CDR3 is TGTGCCAGCAGGTACCTCAGACAGGATTCCTACGAGCAGTACTTC. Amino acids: CASRYLRQDSYEQYF.

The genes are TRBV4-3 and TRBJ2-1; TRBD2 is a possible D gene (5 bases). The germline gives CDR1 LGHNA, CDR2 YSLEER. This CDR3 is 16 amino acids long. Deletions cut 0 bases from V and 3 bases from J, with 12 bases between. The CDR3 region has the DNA TGCGCCAGCAGCCAAGACAGGCCTAGCCTCTACAATGAGCAGTTCTTC. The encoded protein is CASSQDRPSLYNEQFF.

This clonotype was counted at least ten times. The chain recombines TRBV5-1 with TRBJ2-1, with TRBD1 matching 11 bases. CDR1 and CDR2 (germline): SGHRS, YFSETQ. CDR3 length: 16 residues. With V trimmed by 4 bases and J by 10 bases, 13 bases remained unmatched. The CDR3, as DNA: TGCGCCAGCAGCCCAACCGGGACAGGGGGGAAAGTAGAGCAGTTCTTC. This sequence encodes CASSPTGTGGKVEQFF. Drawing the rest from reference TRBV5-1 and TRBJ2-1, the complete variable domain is KAGVTQTPRYLIKTRGQQVTLSCSPISGHRSVSWYQQTPGQGLQFLFEYFSETQRNKGNFPGRFSGRQFSNSRSEMNVSTLELGDSALYLCASSPTGTGGKVEQFFGPGTRLTVL.

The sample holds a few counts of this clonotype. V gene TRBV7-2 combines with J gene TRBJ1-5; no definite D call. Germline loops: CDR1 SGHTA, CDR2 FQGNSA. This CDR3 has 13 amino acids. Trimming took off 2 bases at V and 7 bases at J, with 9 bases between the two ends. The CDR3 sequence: CASSLSGTQPQHF. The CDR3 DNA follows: TGTGCCAGCAGCTTATCGGGTACGCAGCCCCAGCATTTT.

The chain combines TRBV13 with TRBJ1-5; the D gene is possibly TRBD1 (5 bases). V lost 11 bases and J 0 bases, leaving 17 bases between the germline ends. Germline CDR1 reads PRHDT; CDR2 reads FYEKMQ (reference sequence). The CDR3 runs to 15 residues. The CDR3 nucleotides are TGTGCCCGCTGTTCGGGGGTTTATAGCAATCAGCCCCAGCATTTT. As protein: CARCSGVYSNQPQHF.

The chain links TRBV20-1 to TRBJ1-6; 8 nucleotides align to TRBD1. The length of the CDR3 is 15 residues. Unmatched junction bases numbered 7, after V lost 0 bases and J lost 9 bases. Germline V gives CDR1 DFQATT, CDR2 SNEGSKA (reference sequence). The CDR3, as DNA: TGCAGTGCTAGAGACGTCACAGGGGGAGTTTCACCCCTCCACTTT. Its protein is CSARDVTGGVSPLHF.

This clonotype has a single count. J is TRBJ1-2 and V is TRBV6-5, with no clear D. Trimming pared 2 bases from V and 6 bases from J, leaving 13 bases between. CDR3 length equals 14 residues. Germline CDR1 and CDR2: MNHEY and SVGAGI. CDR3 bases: TGTGCCAGCAGTTACAGGCGCGGGGAGGATGGCTACACCTTC. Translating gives CASSYRRGEDGYTF.

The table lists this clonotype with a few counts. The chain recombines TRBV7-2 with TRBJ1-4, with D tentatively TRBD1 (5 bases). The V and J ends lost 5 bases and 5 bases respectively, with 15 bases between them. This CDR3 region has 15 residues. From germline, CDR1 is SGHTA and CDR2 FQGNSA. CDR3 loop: CASSPGAVQNEKLFF. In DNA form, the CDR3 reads TGTGCCAGCAGCCCTGGGGCGGTACAGAATGAAAAACTGTTTTTT.